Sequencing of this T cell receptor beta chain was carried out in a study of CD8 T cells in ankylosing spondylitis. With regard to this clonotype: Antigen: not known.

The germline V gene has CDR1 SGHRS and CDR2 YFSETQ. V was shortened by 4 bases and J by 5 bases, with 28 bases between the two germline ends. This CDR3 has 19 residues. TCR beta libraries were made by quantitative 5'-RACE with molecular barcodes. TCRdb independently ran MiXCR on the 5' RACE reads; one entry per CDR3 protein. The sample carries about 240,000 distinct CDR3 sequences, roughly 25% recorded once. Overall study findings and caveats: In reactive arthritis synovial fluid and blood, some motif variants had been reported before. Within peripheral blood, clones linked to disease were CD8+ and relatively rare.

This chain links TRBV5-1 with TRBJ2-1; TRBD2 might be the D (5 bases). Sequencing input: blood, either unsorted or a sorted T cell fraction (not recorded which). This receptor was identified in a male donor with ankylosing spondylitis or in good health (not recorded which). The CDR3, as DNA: TGCGCCAGCAGCCCCGACACGAGGGCCTCCTCGCGACCCGACAATGAGCAGTTCTTC. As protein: CASSPDTRASSRPDNEQFF.